Given below is one T cell receptor (beta chain) in context. What it binds is not known. These data are taken from a study of vaccination effects on CD4 cells after COVID-19. This CDR3 spans 18 amino acids. CD4+ T cells specific for antigen were expanded with viral peptide pools by the ViraFEST assay before sequencing. When around nine days of culture had elapsed, CD4+ T cells were isolated. In the vaccine recipients, nucleocapsid antibodies were negative and there was no prior SARS-CoV-2 infection. Study-wide results and caveats: Healthy vaccinees showed cross-reactivity with common cold coronaviruses in only 1 of 255 vaccine-induced clones.

Sequenced by immunoSEQ multiplex PCR; TCRdb stores in-frame clones only, minus some. The table lists roughly 19,000 clones, around 76% of them singletons, with less than 9.5% in the top ten. The rearrangement links TRBV21-1 to TRBJ2-7; TRBD2 is taken as the D call from the table, unchecked against the DNA. TRBV21-1 is a pseudogene segment. The sample here was CD4+ T cells from PBMCs cultured with HCoV-NL63 spike peptides, taken before COVID-19 vaccination. This TCR came from a human donor who received a COVID-19 vaccine. The CDR3 DNA sequence: TGTGCCAGCAGCCGCAAAGCCAGGGAGGCTAGCGGGGCCTACGAGCAGTACTTC. Residues: CASSRKAREASGAYEQYF.